This TCR beta chain was captured by sequencing in a study of CD8 T cells in ankylosing spondylitis. The CDR3 sequence is 15 residues long. CDR1 is MNHNS and CDR2 is SASEGT in the germline V gene. Trimming took 6 bases from V and 2 from J, leaving 15 bases between them. Worth noting for this clonotype: Its matching antigen is unknown.

By quantitative 5'-RACE with molecular barcodes, the TCR beta libraries were made. TCRdb processed the 5' RACE reads anew with MiXCR; each CDR3 protein has one entry. Counted here are almost 400,000 distinct CDR3 sequences, 20% to 25% occurring once; the ten biggest clones make up less than 20%. Study outcomes and limitations: Within peripheral blood, clones linked to disease were CD8+ and relatively rare. There was reportedly significant enrichment of clones that were disease-linked in matched ankylosing spondylitis synovial fluid. Characteristic, it appeared, of ankylosing spondylitis blood was a TCR beta motif of eight or nine highly homologous variants.

The sequence came from a male donor with ankylosing spondylitis. V is TRBV6-1 and J is TRBJ2-3; D might be TRBD1 (6 bases). The sequencing input was blood, either unsorted or a sorted T cell fraction (not recorded which). The CDR3 nucleotides are TGTGCCAGCAGACCAAGGGGACACGCCACAGATACGCAGTATTTT. Translated: CASRPRGHATDTQYF.